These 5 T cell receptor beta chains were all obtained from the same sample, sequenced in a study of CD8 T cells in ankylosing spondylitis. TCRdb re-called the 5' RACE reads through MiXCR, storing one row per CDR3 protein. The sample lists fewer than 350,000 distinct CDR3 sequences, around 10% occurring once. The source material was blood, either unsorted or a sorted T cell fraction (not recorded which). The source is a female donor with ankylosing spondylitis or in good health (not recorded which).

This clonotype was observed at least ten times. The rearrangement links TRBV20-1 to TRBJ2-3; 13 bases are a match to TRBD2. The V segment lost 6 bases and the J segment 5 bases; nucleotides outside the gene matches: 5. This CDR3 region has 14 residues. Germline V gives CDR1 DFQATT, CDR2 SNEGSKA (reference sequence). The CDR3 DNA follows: TGCAGTGCGGCTGGGACTAGCGGGGAAGATACGCAGTATTTT. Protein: CSAAGTSGEDTQYF.

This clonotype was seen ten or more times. CDR3 region: CASSGRQGVNTEAFF. The CDR3 DNA sequence: TGCGCCAGCAGCGGACGACAGGGCGTAAACACTGAAGCTTTCTTT. This chain uses TRBV5-1 with TRBJ1-1; TRBD1 aligns across 7 bases. Germline CDR1 reads SGHRS; CDR2 reads YFSETQ. This CDR3 comprises 15 residues. V shed 4 bases and J 2 bases; nucleotides not matched to a gene: 8. The full variable domain, its missing parts supplied by reference TRBV5-1 and TRBJ1-1, is KAGVTQTPRYLIKTRGQQVTLSCSPISGHRSVSWYQQTPGQGLQFLFEYFSETQRNKGNFPGRFSGRQFSNSRSEMNVSTLELGDSALYLCASSGRQGVNTEAFFGQGTRLTVV.

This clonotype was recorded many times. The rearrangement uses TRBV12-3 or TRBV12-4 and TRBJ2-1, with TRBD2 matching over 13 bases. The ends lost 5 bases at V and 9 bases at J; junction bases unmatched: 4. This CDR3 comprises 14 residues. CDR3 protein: CASSPRTSGGEQFF. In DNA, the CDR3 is TGTGCCAGCAGTCCCCGGACTAGCGGGGGTGAGCAGTTCTTC.

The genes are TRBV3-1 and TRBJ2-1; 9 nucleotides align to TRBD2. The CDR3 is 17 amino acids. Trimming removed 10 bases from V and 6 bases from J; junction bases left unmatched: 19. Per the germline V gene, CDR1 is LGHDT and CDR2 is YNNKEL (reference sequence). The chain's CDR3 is CATTPSRGTSQSNEQFF. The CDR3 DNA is TGTGCCACCACCCCCTCCCGCGGGACTAGCCAAAGCAATGAGCAGTTCTTC.

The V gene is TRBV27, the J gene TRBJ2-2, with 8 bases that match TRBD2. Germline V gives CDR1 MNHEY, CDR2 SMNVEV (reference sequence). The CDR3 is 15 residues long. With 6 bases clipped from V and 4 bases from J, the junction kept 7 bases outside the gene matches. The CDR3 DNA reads TGTGCCAGCAGACTCAGCGGGAGCTTCACCGGGGAGCTGTTTTTT. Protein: CASRLSGSFTGELFF.